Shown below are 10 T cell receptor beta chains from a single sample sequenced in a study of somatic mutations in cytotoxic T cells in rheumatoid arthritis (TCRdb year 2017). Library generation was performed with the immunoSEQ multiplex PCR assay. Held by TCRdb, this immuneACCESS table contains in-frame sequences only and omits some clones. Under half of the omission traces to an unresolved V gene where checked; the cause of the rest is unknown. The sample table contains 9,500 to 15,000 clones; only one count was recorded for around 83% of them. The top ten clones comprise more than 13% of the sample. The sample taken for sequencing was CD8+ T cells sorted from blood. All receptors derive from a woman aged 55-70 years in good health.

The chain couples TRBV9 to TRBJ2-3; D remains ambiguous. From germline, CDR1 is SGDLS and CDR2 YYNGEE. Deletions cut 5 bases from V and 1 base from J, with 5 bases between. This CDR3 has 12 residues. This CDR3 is CASSRGTDTQYF. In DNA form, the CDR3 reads TGTGCCAGCAGTCGGGGCACAGATACGCAGTATTTT.

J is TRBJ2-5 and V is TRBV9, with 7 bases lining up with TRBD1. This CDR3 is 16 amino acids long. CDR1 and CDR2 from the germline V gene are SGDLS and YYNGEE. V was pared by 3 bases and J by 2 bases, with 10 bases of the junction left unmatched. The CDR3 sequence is CASSAEGAAGQETQYF. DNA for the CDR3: TGTGCCAGCAGCGCCGAGGGGGCCGCAGGACAAGAGACCCAGTACTTC.

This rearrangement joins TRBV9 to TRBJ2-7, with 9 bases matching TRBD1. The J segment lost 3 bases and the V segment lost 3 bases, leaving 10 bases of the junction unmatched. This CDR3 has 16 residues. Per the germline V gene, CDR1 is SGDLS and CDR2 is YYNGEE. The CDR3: CASSAGGWDRDYEQYF. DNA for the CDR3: TGTGCCAGCAGCGCAGGAGGGTGGGACAGGGACTACGAGCAGTACTTC.

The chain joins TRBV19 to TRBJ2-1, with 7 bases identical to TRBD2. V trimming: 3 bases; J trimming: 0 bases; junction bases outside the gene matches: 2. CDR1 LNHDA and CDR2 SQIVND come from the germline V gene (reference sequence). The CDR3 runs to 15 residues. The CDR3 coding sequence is TGTGCCAGTAGTATGGGCGGGAGCTCCTACAATGAGCAGTTCTTC. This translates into CASSMGGSSYNEQFF.

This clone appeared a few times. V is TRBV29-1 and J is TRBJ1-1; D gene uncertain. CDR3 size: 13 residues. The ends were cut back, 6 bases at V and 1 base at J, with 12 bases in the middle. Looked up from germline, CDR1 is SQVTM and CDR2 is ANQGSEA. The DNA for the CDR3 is TGCAGCGTCTTGACGGGTTCGAACACTGAAGCTTTCTTT. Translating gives CSVLTGSNTEAFF.

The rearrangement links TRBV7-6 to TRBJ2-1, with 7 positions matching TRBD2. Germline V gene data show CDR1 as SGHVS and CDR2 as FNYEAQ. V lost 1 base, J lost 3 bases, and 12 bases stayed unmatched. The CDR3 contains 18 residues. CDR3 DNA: TGTGCCAGCAGCTTAGGGTCGCGCGCGGGGGTGTTCTACAATGAGCAGTTCTTC. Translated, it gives CASSLGSRAGVFYNEQFF.

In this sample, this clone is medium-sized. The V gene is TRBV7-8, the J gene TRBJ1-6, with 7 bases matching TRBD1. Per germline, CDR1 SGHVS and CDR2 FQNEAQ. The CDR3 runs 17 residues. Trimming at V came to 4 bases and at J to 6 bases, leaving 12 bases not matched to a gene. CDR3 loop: CASSSSQGIKSNSPLHF. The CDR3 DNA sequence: TGTGCCAGCAGCTCCTCACAGGGGATTAAGAGTAATTCACCCCTCCACTTT.

CDR3 residues: CASSPPGHTYEQYF. The CDR3 DNA sequence: TGTGCCAGCAGCCCACCGGGACATACCTACGAGCAGTACTTC. V and J are TRBV11-2 and TRBJ2-7; tentative D call: TRBD1 (6 bases). The CDR3 has 14 amino acids. CDR1 and CDR2 from the germline V gene are SGHAT and FQNNGV. V dropped 5 bases and J dropped 2 bases, with 13 bases sitting between them.

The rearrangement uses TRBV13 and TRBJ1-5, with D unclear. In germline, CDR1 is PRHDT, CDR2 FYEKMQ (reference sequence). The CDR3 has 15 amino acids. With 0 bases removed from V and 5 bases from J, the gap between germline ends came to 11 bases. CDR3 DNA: TGTGCCAGCAGCTTAGGCTCCGGGGTTCATCAGCCCCAGCATTTT. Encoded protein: CASSLGSGVHQPQHF.

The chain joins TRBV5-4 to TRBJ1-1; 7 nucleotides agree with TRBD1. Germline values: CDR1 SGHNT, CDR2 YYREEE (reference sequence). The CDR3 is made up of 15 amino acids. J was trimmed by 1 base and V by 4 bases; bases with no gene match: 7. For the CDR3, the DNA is TGTGCCAGCAGCCTCCGGGACAGCGAGAACACTGAAGCTTTCTTT. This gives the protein CASSLRDSENTEAFF.